This entry describes one TCR beta chain. Its specificity is not known. The data belong to a study of cytomegalovirus exposure and HLA in healthy donors. The PCR had 60 Vbeta and 13 Jbeta primers. TCRdb's copy holds only in-frame clones and misses some; the assay was immunoSEQ multiplex PCR. The data show around 180,000 clones, with roughly 85% seen just once and 0.65% to 0.75% held by the top ten. CDR3 length: 16 residues. Germline values: CDR1 SGHNT, CDR2 YYREEE (reference sequence). V lost 3 bases, J lost 1 base, and 9 bases stayed unmatched. Study-wide results and limits: Further analysis, carried out later, found HLA-associated TCR beta chains more clonally expanded than equally common other chains. HLA alleles were associated with around 17,000 TCR beta sequences in a later analysis at 0.05 false discovery rate.

The receptor was isolated from a woman aged 40 to 49 in good health and CMV-seronegative. The chain carries TRBV5-4 and TRBJ2-7; TRBD1 aligns across 8 bases. Input material: PBMCs. CDR3: CASSSLDRGLSYEQYF. CDR3 bases: TGTGCCAGCAGCTCTCTAGACAGGGGTCTGTCCTACGAGCAGTACTTC.